This TCR beta chain was documented in a study of blood T cell repertoires in COVID-19 (dated by TCRdb to 2018 to 2020). Notes on the research overall: The collaborator samples originated in the United States, Italy and Spain and spanned the acute and convalescent phases of COVID-19. The repertoires were released in a freely available public database intended as a resource for research on the immune response to SARS-CoV-2. The samples were drawn from two sources: the first 160 participants of the ongoing ImmuneRACE study, and 1,200 or so subjects contributed by 6 global collaborators. The dataset comprised deeply sampled blood TCRbeta repertoires from subjects exposed to, actively infected with, or recovered from COVID-19. Where available, HLA class I and class II types were taken from metadata supplied by the sample provider and were not determined by assay-based typing. A de-identified subject ID, COVID-19 status, age in years and sex were almost always included in the sample metadata. The material from the prospective study consisted of cDNA or gDNA derived from T cells, B-cell-depleted T cells, or PBMCs. Overall study results and their limits: Clinical and demographic metadata were provided uncurated, with the amount varying by source and participant.

Whole blood was collected in K2EDTA tubes by collaborating institutions according to the institutions' own protocols. For TCRbeta analysis, collaborator samples were shipped as frozen whole blood, as isolated PBMCs, or as DNA extracted from either sample type. TCRbeta CDR3 regions were amplified from genomic DNA using the immunoSEQ Assay, a bias-controlled multiplex PCR. The authors processed their data as follows. Within the assay, amplification of reference gene primers was used to estimate how many nucleated cells each sample contained. To quantify the absolute abundance of each unique TCRbeta CDR3 rearrangement, sequence reads were collapsed and filtered. For each sample, productive Simpson clonality was calculated by taking the square root of Simpson's diversity index across productive rearrangements. Imported from immuneACCESS, the table was reduced by TCRdb to in-frame sequences with V and J called. These copies leave out some clones; in studies compared against another copy, an unresolved V gene accounts for under half, and the cause of the remainder is not known. The V and J calls and clone size are taken from that table; D and trimming were inferred from the DNA. This sample gives roughly 68,000 clones in total; roughly 80% of them show up just once. The ten largest clones add up to 15% to 20% of the sample.

Trimming takes 8 bases off V and 4 bases off J; junction bases not matched to a gene: 4. Inclusive of the bounding cysteine and phenylalanine, the CDR3 is 12 residues long. Just the 36-base CDR3 DNA is kept, in frame starting at base 1. Based on the germline V gene, the CDR1 and CDR2 sequences are KGHSH and LQKENI. A remark on this clone: Its binding antigen is unknown. No much larger clone exists at a distance of one base, and base qualities are not known.

What was sequenced was peripheral blood. The chain couples TRBV18 to TRBJ1-1; TRBD1 matches 7 bases in the middle. The receptor was isolated from a man older than 75 with active COVID-19. The sequenced DNA: TGTGCCAGCGCGACAGGGAGCACTGAAGCTTTCTTT. Translated, it reads CASATGSTEAFF.